These 29 T cell receptor beta chains share one sample of origin, sequenced in a study of T cells in Graves' hyperthyroidism and ophthalmopathy. Amplification of TCR beta CDR3 regions was performed using RNA transcripts as template. The TCR CDR3 was amplified in a first-round RT-PCR using the HTBI primer set. TCRdb re-called the multiplex PCR reads with MiXCR, one entry per CDR3 protein. The table lists approximately 370,000 distinct CDR3 sequences, about 17% of them singletons. The sample consisted of blood. The receptors were gathered from a woman aged 30 to 39 with Graves' hyperthyroidism that later progressed to Graves' ophthalmopathy.

This clonotype was counted at least ten times. The V call is TRBV28, the J call TRBJ1-5, with no clear D. CDR3 size: 12 residues. Trimming cost V 4 bases and J 7 bases, with 8 bases left between them. Germline loops: CDR1 MDHEN, CDR2 SYDVKM. CDR3 residues: CASSWLGQPQHF. The DNA of the CDR3 is TGTGCCAGCAGTTGGCTGGGCCAGCCCCAGCATTTT.

This clonotype was counted at least ten times. The chain combines TRBV12-3 or TRBV12-4 with TRBJ1-5; 9 bases fit TRBD1. Trimming cost V 2 bases and J 5 bases; bases outside gene matches: 4. The CDR3 has 15 amino acids. The CDR3 sequence is CASSLWGQGHQPQHF. DNA for the CDR3: TGTGCCAGCAGTTTATGGGGACAGGGTCATCAGCCCCAGCATTTT.

In this sample, this clonotype turned up many times. The gene calls are TRBV12-3 or TRBV12-4 and TRBJ2-5; tentative D call: TRBD2 (7 bases). With 1 base removed from V and 5 bases from J, the gap between germline ends came to 20 bases. The CDR3 runs 17 residues. The CDR3 region has the DNA TGTGCCAGCAGTTTAGGGGACTACTCGAATAGGGGGGAGACCCAGTACTTC. As protein: CASSLGDYSNRGETQYF.

The chain combines TRBV7-8 with TRBJ2-5; 7 positions match TRBD1. CDR1 SGHVS and CDR2 FQNEAQ come from the germline V gene. Losses at the gene ends were 2 bases for V and 1 base for J; bases not matched to a gene: 7. This CDR3 comprises 16 residues. The CDR3 here is CASSLSAGTAQETQYF. The CDR3 DNA is TGTGCCAGCAGCTTATCTGCCGGGACAGCCCAAGAGACCCAGTACTTC.

This chain uses TRBV24-1 with TRBJ2-7; possibly TRBD1 for D (6 bases). Trimming removed 3 bases from V and 3 bases from J, with 8 bases in between. Germline V lookup: CDR1 KGHDR, CDR2 SFDVKD. The CDR3 has 13 amino acids. The DNA of the CDR3 is TGTGCCACCAGTGATGGGACACGCTACGAGCAGTACTTC. This gives the protein CATSDGTRYEQYF.

The chain couples TRBV11-2 to TRBJ2-3; weak D call: TRBD2 (5 bases). The CDR3 is 14 residues long. Trimming pared 2 bases from V and 6 bases from J, leaving 12 bases between. The germline gives CDR1 SGHAT, CDR2 FQNNGV. CDR3 amino acids: CASSLRLLADTQYF. The CDR3 coding sequence is TGTGCCAGCAGCTTACGGCTCCTAGCTGATACGCAGTATTTT.

At least ten counts were recorded for this clonotype. V and J are TRBV11-2 and TRBJ2-7; 11 bases agree with TRBD2. Germline trimming cut 5 bases from V and 2 bases from J; bases unmatched to any gene: 5. CDR1 and CDR2 from the germline V gene are SGHAT and FQNNGV. This CDR3 has 15 residues. CDR3 loop: CASSHLAGGTYEQYF. The CDR3 bases are TGTGCCAGCAGCCACTTAGCGGGGGGGACCTACGAGCAGTACTTC.

This clonotype was picked up a small number of times. This sequence joins TRBV5-1 and TRBJ2-3, with TRBD2 matching over 10 bases. Germline lookup yields CDR1 SGHRS and CDR2 YFSETQ. The CDR3 length is 18 residues. The V gene end was trimmed by 1 base and the J gene end by 3 bases; junction bases not matched to a gene: 11. CDR3 sequence: CASSLWTSGLRQTDTQYF. Here the CDR3 DNA reads TGCGCCAGCAGCTTGTGGACTAGCGGCCTACGCCAAACAGATACGCAGTATTTT.

This clonotype was found many times. The chain links TRBV6-1 to TRBJ1-2, with TRBD1 matching 7 bases. J gave up 3 bases and V 5 bases, and 3 bases lay outside the gene matches. This CDR3 is 13 amino acids long. The germline V gene has CDR1 MNHNS and CDR2 SASEGT. The CDR3 nucleotides read TGTGCCAGCAGTTGGGGGACAGACTATGGCTACACCTTC. Its protein is CASSWGTDYGYTF.

The rearrangement joins TRBV20-1 to TRBJ2-5, with 10 positions matching TRBD2. V lost 0 bases to trimming and J lost 5 bases; unmatched junction nucleotides: 6. The CDR3 loop spans 15 amino acids. CDR1 DFQATT and CDR2 SNEGSKA come from the germline V gene (reference sequence). For the CDR3, the DNA is TGCAGTGCTAGAGATCTAGCGGGAGTCGGGGAGACCCAGTACTTC. Residues: CSARDLAGVGETQYF.

Many counts were recorded for this clonotype. V and J are TRBV7-9 and TRBJ2-6; a weak D match, TRBD1 (6 bases). The germline gives CDR1 SEHNR, CDR2 FQNEAQ (reference sequence). V shed 5 bases and J shed 0 bases, with 17 bases lying between them. This CDR3 spans 18 amino acids. CDR3 in amino acids: CASSPTGTTDSGANVLTF. The CDR3 nucleotides are TGTGCCAGCAGCCCGACCGGGACAACTGACTCTGGGGCCAACGTCCTGACTTTC.

This clonotype was seen many times. The V call is TRBV6-1, the J call TRBJ2-3; 7 bases are shared with TRBD2. Looked up from germline, CDR1 is MNHNS and CDR2 is SASEGT. This CDR3 spans 15 amino acids. The trim removed 7 bases at V and 0 bases at J, leaving 7 bases unmatched. CDR3 in DNA: TGTGCCAGCACCAGAAATAGCGGGAGCACAGATACGCAGTATTTT. This translates into CASTRNSGSTDTQYF.

This clonotype was picked up many times. The chain couples TRBV6-1 to TRBJ2-5; 8 positions match TRBD2. In germline, CDR1 is MNHNS, CDR2 SASEGT. The CDR3 is 14 amino acids. V lost 10 bases to trimming and J lost 1 base; unmatched junction nucleotides: 8. For the CDR3, the DNA is TGTGCCAACTCGGGAGGGAGCGGCCAAGAGACCCAGTACTTC. Protein: CANSGGSGQETQYF.

This clonotype was picked up a small number of times. The chain employs TRBV28 and TRBJ2-7; 10 bases line up with TRBD2. Germline V gene data show CDR1 as MDHEN and CDR2 as SYDVKM. Trimming cost V 3 bases and J 5 bases; bases outside gene matches: 4. The CDR3 consists of 14 residues. The CDR3 nucleotides are TGTGCCAGCAGTTTCCTAGCGGGAGTGAACGAGCAGTACTTC. Protein product: CASSFLAGVNEQYF.

The chain employs TRBV4-1 and TRBJ1-2; unclear D gene. Germline values: CDR1 MGHRA, CDR2 YSYEKL. With 4 bases removed from V and 2 bases from J, the gap between germline ends came to 17 bases. CDR3 size: 16 residues. CDR3 region: CASSPRRTDPNYGYTF. The CDR3 nucleotides are TGCGCCAGCAGCCCCCGTCGGACGGATCCGAACTATGGCTACACCTTC.

J is TRBJ2-2 and V is TRBV3-1; 8 bases map to TRBD2. The CDR3 has 17 residues. V gave up 5 bases and J gave up 4 bases; unmatched junction bases: 12. The germline CDR1 and CDR2 sequences are LGHDT and YNNKEL (reference sequence). CDR3 DNA: TGTGCCAGCAGCTTTCGAGGGCGGGGGGCAGGCACCGGGGAGCTGTTTTTT. Its translation is CASSFRGRGAGTGELFF.

This chain uses TRBV24-1 with TRBJ2-1; 10 nucleotides agree with TRBD2. The V and J ends lost 4 bases and 4 bases, in that order; junction bases with no gene match: 21. The germline CDR1 and CDR2 sequences are KGHDR and SFDVKD. The CDR3 is 21 amino acids. CDR3 sequence reads: CATSDQRGLARNPPPYNEQFF. CDR3 in DNA: TGTGCCACCAGTGACCAAAGGGGACTAGCGCGTAACCCACCCCCTTACAATGAGCAGTTCTTC.

This clonotype showed up just a few times. V usage is TRBV28 and J usage is TRBJ1-1, with 9 positions matching TRBD1. J lost 3 bases, V lost 4 bases, and 6 bases had no gene match. Germline values: CDR1 MDHEN, CDR2 SYDVKM. This CDR3 is built from 15 residues. CDR3: CASSYTGGFDTEAFF. The CDR3 nucleotides are TGTGCCAGCAGTTATACAGGGGGCTTTGACACTGAAGCTTTCTTT.

A few counts support this clonotype. The chain employs TRBV20-1 and TRBJ2-3; D gene ambiguous. The CDR3 is made up of 15 amino acids. The germline V gene encodes CDR1 DFQATT and CDR2 SNEGSKA (reference sequence). V was clipped by 2 bases and J by 6 bases, with 18 bases between them. The CDR3: CSARNLGRVLDTQYF. The CDR3 coding sequence is TGCAGTGCTAGAAACCTAGGCCGGGTTTTGGATACGCAGTATTTT.

This clonotype was found many times. V gene TRBV28 combines with J gene TRBJ2-1, with a possible D match to TRBD2 (5 bases). The CDR3 sequence is 14 residues long. Germline CDR1 is MDHEN and CDR2 is SYDVKM. The V and J ends lost 5 bases and 8 bases respectively, with 16 bases between them. The CDR3 region has the DNA TGTGCCAGCAGTCCACTCCGGGATGGGGATGAGCAGTTCTTC. This gives the protein CASSPLRDGDEQFF. The entire variable domain, with the rest obtained from reference TRBV28 and TRBJ2-1, is as follows: DVKVTQSSRYLVKRTGEKVFLECVQDMDHENMFWYRQDPGLGLRLIYFSYDVKMKEKGDIPEGYSVSREKKERFSLILESASTNQTSMYLCASSPLRDGDEQFFGPGTRLTVL.

Details on this clonotype: This could be a read error, since a much larger clone is one nucleotide away. The chain joins TRBV28 to TRBJ1-6; D is unresolved. CDR1 is MDHEN and CDR2 is SYDVKM in the germline V gene. This CDR3 has 13 amino acids. For the CDR3, the DNA is TGTGCCAGCAGTTTAGTATTTAATTTACCCCTCCACTTT. Translation gives CASSLVFNLPLHF.

This clonotype was seen many times. V and J are TRBV2 and TRBJ2-7; D is possibly TRBD1 (5 bases). Trimming took off 4 bases at V and 4 bases at J, with 11 bases between the two ends. CDR1 and CDR2 (germline): SNHLY, FYNNEI. CDR3 length: 13 amino acids. DNA of the CDR3: TGTGCCAGCAGTGGACAGAACAATTACGAGCAGTACTTC. Its protein is CASSGQNNYEQYF.

V gene TRBV3-1 combines with J gene TRBJ2-3; D not resolved. Trimming cost V 0 bases and J 8 bases, with 9 bases left between them. The CDR3 runs 13 residues. Germline assignment: CDR1 LGHDT and CDR2 YNNKEL (reference sequence). The DNA for the CDR3 is TGTGCCAGCAGCCAAGAGGTCGGGTTTACGCAGTATTTT. Protein: CASSQEVGFTQYF.

Ten or more counts support this clonotype. The chain links TRBV29-1 to TRBJ2-7, with D maybe TRBD2 (6 bases). V lost 4 bases and J 0 bases, leaving 13 bases between the germline ends. Germline CDR1 reads SQVTM; CDR2 reads ANQGSEA. The CDR3 contains 14 residues. The CDR3 spells CSVVWDLSSYEQYF. The DNA of the CDR3 is TGCAGCGTTGTTTGGGACTTGAGCTCCTACGAGCAGTACTTC.

This clonotype occurred many times. The chain couples TRBV7-9 to TRBJ2-2; no definite D call. The CDR3 loop spans 13 amino acids. V dropped 1 base and J dropped 6 bases, with 6 bases sitting between them. The germline V gene encodes CDR1 SEHNR and CDR2 FQNEAQ (reference sequence). DNA for the CDR3: TGTGCCAGCAGCTTAGTCCACCCCGGGGAGCTGTTTTTT. Encoded protein: CASSLVHPGELFF.

A few counts support this clonotype. This sequence joins TRBV29-1 and TRBJ2-5, with D perhaps matching TRBD1 (5 bases). The germline V and J ends were trimmed by 2 bases and 2 bases, with 15 bases remaining between them. The CDR3 sequence is 15 residues long. The germline V gene encodes CDR1 SQVTM and CDR2 ANQGSEA. As DNA, the CDR3 is TGCAGCGTTGAAATACTGGACATCGAGCAAGAGACCCAGTACTTC. This translates into CSVEILDIEQETQYF.

The rearrangement uses TRBV5-1 and TRBJ2-7, with D perhaps matching TRBD2 (6 bases). Germline V gene sequence: CDR1 SGHRS, CDR2 YFSETQ. CDR3 length: 16 amino acids. Trimming pared 0 bases from V and 3 bases from J, leaving 16 bases between. In DNA form, the CDR3 reads TGCGCCAGCAGCTTGGTCGCGGGGTCGGAGGTCTACGAGCAGTACTTC. Amino acids: CASSLVAGSEVYEQYF.

This clonotype was recorded at least ten times. DNA of the CDR3: TGCAGTGCCCTTCCTACTAGCGGGAGGGCCGTTAAGAACAATGAGCAGTTCTTC. This sequence encodes CSALPTSGRAVKNNEQFF. V and J are TRBV20-1 and TRBJ2-1; 13 positions agree with TRBD2. This CDR3 contains 18 residues. V trimming: 6 bases; J trimming: 5 bases; junction bases outside the gene matches: 16. Germline V gene sequence: CDR1 DFQATT, CDR2 SNEGSKA (reference sequence).

The genes are TRBV5-6 and TRBJ2-5; 7 positions agree with TRBD2. The J segment lost 1 base and the V segment lost 3 bases, leaving 3 bases of the junction unmatched. This CDR3 comprises 14 residues. Germline loops: CDR1 SGHDT, CDR2 YYEEEE. In DNA form, the CDR3 reads TGTGCCAGCAGCTCCCGGGGGGTCCAAGAGACCCAGTACTTC. Translation gives CASSSRGVQETQYF. The full variable domain, completed using reference TRBV5-6 and TRBJ2-5, is DAGVTQSPTHLIKTRGQQVTLRCSPKSGHDTVSWYQQALGQGPQFIFQYYEEEERQRGNFPDRFSGHQFPNYSSELNVNALLLGDSALYLCASSSRGVQETQYFGPGTRLLVL.